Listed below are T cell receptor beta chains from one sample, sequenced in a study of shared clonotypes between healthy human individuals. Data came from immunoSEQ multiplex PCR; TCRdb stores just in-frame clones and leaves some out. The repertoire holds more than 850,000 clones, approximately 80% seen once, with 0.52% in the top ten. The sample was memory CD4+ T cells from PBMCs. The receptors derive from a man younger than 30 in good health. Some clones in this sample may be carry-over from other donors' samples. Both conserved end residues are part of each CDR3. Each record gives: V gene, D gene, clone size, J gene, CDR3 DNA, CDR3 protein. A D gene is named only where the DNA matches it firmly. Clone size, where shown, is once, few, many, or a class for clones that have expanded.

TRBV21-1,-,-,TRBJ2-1,TGTGCCAGCAGCAAACCCGACAGGGGGCGCGTACATGAGCAGTTCTTC,CASSKPDRGRVHEQFF
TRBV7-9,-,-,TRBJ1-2,TGTGCCAGCAGCTTGGGCGAAAATGGCTACACCTTC,CASSLGENGYTF
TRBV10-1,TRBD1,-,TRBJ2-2,TGCGCCAGCAGAAGTACAGGGGAAGACACCGGGGAGCTGTTTTTT,CASRSTGEDTGELFF
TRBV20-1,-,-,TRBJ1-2,TGCAGTGCTAGTTATCTTGGCTACACCTTC,CSASYLGYTF
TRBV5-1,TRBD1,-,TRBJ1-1,TGCGCCAGCAGCGTGGACAGGGGACAAGCTTTCTTT,CASSVDRGQAFF
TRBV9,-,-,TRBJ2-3,TGTGCCAGCAGCGTAGTTTCCGGCACAGATACGCAGTATTTT,CASSVVSGTDTQYF
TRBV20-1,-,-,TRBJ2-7,TGCAGTGCTGCACGACTTTACGAGCAGTACTTC,CSAARLYEQYF
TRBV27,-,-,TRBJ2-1,TGTGCCAGCGCAGATTCCAGAAGATACAATGAGCAGTTCTTC,CASADSRRYNEQFF
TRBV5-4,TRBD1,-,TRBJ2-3,TGTGCCAGCAGGAGGGACAGGGGGTCAGATACGCAGTATTTT,CASRRDRGSDTQYF
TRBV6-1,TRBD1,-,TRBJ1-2,TGTGCCAGCAGGGAGGGACAGGGGAGAATGAATGGCTACACCTTC,CASREGQGRMNGYTF
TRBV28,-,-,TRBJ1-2,TGTGCCAGCAGTTTCCGTCCAAATGGCTACACCTTC,CASSFRPNGYTF
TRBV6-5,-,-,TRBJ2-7,TGTGCCAGCAGTTACTCGTCAGGGAGGTACGAGCAGTACTTC,CASSYSSGRYEQYF
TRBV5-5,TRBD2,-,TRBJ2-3,TGTGCCAGCAGCAGGGGACTAGCGGGGAGCACAGATACGCAGTATTTT,CASSRGLAGSTDTQYF
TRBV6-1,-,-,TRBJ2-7,TGTGCCAGCGGGCCTCAATCGGGTTACGAGCAGTACTTC,CASGPQSGYEQYF
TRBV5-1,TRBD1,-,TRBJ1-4,TGCGCCAGCAGCTTGGATGGGGCGACAGGGGGCTCAACTTTT,CASSLDGATGGSTF
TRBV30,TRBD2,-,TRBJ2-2,TGTGCATCCGCTAGCGGGAAGAACACCGGGGAGCTGTTTTTT,CASASGKNTGELFF
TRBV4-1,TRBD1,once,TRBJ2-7,TGCGCCAGCAGCGTCAGGGACAGGGGGACCTACGAGCAGTACTTC,CASSVRDRGTYEQYF
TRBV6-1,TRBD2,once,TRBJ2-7,TGTGCCAGCAGTGAAGGTGCGGCGGGAGGCTACGAGCAGTACTTC,CASSEGAAGGYEQYF
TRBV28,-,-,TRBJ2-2,TGTGCCAGCAGTTTAGCGATCGGGGAGCTGTTTTTT,CASSLAIGELFF
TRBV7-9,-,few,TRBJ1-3,TGTGCCAGCAGCTTGGGGGGAAACACCATATATTTT,CASSLGGNTIYF
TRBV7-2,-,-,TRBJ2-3,TGTGCCAGCAGCCCGGCCGGGACGGCCGTTTCCCTCACAGATACGCAGTATTTT,CASSPAGTAVSLTDTQYF
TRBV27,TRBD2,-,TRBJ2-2,TGTGCCAGCAGTTTATCGTTTAATAGCGGGAGGGGCGGCGGGGAGCTGTTTTTT,CASSLSFNSGRGGGELFF
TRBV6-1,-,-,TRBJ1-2,TGTGCCAGCAGTTTTTTGGTGGCTGGCTACACCTTC,CASSFLVAGYTF
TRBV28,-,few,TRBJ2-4,TGTGCCAGCGGAGTTAGGGGGAGCAAAAACATTCAGTACTTC,CASGVRGSKNIQYF
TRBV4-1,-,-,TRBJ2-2,TGCGCCAGCAGCCAACATCCGGAATCCAGGGAGCTGTTTTTT,CASSQHPESRELFF
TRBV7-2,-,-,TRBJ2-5,TGTGCCAGCGGGGGCGGATATTACCAAGAGACCCAGTACTTC,CASGGGYYQETQYF
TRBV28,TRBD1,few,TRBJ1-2,TGTGCCAGCAGTAACCCCGGACAGGGAAACTATGGCTACACCTTC,CASSNPGQGNYGYTF
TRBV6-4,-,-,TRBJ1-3,TGTGCCAGCAGTGACTCGAAGAAGCCGAGGGAACTCTCTGGAAACACCATATATTTT,CASSDSKKPRELSGNTIYF
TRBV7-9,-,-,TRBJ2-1,TGTGCCAGCAGCCGTACCGGGACAGAGCAGTTCTTC,CASSRTGTEQFF
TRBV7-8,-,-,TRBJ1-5,TGTGCCAGCAGCAAAACCGGGGACAGCAATCAGCCCCAGCATTTT,CASSKTGDSNQPQHF
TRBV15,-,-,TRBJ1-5,TGTGCCACCAGCAGAGGGAGGGGCACGAGCAATCAGCCCCAGCATTTT,CATSRGRGTSNQPQHF
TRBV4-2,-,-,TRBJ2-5,TGTGCCAGCAGCCAAGCCGGGCTAGAAGAGACCCAGTACTTC,CASSQAGLEETQYF
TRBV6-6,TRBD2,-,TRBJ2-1,TGTGCCACCGGAGGACTAGGAACCTACAATGAGCAGTTCTTC,CATGGLGTYNEQFF
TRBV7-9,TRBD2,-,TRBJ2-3,TGTGCCAGCAGCCAGAGGTCTAGCGGGGGATCTGATACGCAGTATTTT,CASSQRSSGGSDTQYF
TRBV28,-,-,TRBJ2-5,TGTGCCAGCAGTTGGAGGGACAATCGGGGCGAGACCCAGTACTTC,CASSWRDNRGETQYF
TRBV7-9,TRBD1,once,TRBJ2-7,TGTGCCAGCAGCTTATGGGCGACAGGGGGAAGGGACGAGCAGTACTTC,CASSLWATGGRDEQYF
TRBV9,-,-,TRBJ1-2,TGTGCCAGCAGCGTAGAATTGCAGGGATCCTATGGCTACACCTTC,CASSVELQGSYGYTF
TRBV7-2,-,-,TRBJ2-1,TGTGCCAGCAGCCGGGGTGGGGGCGTTACCTACAATGAGCAGTTCTTC,CASSRGGGVTYNEQFF
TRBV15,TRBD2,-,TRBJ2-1,TGTGCCACCAGCTCTAGCGGAGTCCCCTACAATGAGCAGTTCTTC,CATSSSGVPYNEQFF
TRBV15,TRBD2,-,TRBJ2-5,TGTGCCACCAGCAGGGGACTAGCGGGACTCCGGGAGACCCAGTACTTC,CATSRGLAGLRETQYF
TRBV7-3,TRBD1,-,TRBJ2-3,TGTGCCAGCAGCGCCCGACAGGGGAGAGATACGCAGTATTTT,CASSARQGRDTQYF
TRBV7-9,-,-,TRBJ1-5,TGTGCCAGCAGTTACAGTGAGAATCAGCCCCAGCATTTT,CASSYSENQPQHF
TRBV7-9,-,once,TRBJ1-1,TGTGCCAGCAGCTTAGCGTCGGCGAACACTGAAGCTTTCTTT,CASSLASANTEAFF
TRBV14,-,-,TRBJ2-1,TGTGCCAGCAGCCAAGGGACAGGGTTTTTGCGGGAGGGCCTCGGGGAGCAGTTCTTC,CASSQGTGFLREGLGEQFF
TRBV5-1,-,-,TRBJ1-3,TGCGCCAGCAGCTTGGTCCCCTTCAACTCTGGAAACACCATATATTTT,CASSLVPFNSGNTIYF
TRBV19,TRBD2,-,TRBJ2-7,TGTGCCAGTAGTATAGCCGGGACTAGCTCCTACGAGCAGTACTTC,CASSIAGTSSYEQYF